The rows below give T cell receptor beta chains drawn from one sample of a study of T cells in Graves' hyperthyroidism and ophthalmopathy. TCRdb passed the multiplex PCR reads through MiXCR, listing each CDR3 protein once. The sample holds 500,000 to 650,000 distinct CDR3 sequences, about 14% seen once. Sequencing was performed on blood. Receptors were obtained from a woman in her forties with Graves' hyperthyroidism. CDR3s include the opening cysteine and the closing phenylalanine or tryptophan. D genes are given only for firm matches. Expanded clones are given a class, and other clones once, few, many or no size at all.

v_gene,d_gene,j_gene,abundance,len,CDR3nt,CDR3aa
TRBV4-2,-,TRBJ1-4,many,13,TGTGCCAGCAGCCATGCAACTAATGAAAAACTGTTTTTT,CASSHATNEKLFF
TRBV28,TRBD1,TRBJ1-2,many,15,TGTGCCAGCAGTTTGGGCGGGACAGGGCCGTATGGCTACACCTTC,CASSLGGTGPYGYTF
TRBV7-9,-,TRBJ2-7,many,15,TGTGCCAGCAGCTCGTCCGGGGGTGGTGCCTACGAGCAGTACTTC,CASSSSGGGAYEQYF
TRBV5-1,-,TRBJ2-6,many,15,TGCGCCAGCAGCTTTCAGGGCTCTGGGGCCAACGTCCTGACTTTC,CASSFQGSGANVLTF
TRBV6-2/TRBV6-3,TRBD1,TRBJ2-1,few,14,TGTGCCAGCAGTCATAATCAACAGGGGAATGAGCAGTTCTTC,CASSHNQQGNEQFF
TRBV29-1,TRBD1,TRBJ1-3,-,14,TGCAGTGCCCGGGACAGGGGCTCTGGAAACACCATATATTTT,CSARDRGSGNTIYF
TRBV5-1,-,TRBJ2-3,many,15,TGCGCCAGCAGCTTGGAGGGTATCTTCACAGATACGCAGTATTTT,CASSLEGIFTDTQYF
TRBV5-1,-,TRBJ2-1,-,14,TGCGCCAGCAGCTTGACGGGGGAGAAGTATGAGCAGTTCTTC,CASSLTGEKYEQFF
TRBV28,-,TRBJ2-1,many,14,TGTGCCAGCAGTTATCCGACTAGTAACCATGAGCAGTTCTTC,CASSYPTSNHEQFF
TRBV6-1,-,TRBJ2-7,many,17,TGTGCCAGCAGCCAAACCGGATGGGGGCAAATATCCTACGAGCAGTACTTC,CASSQTGWGQISYEQYF
TRBV7-3,-,TRBJ2-1,few,16,TGTGCCAGCAGCAAAGAGCGGTTTAGCTCCTACAATGAGCAGTTCTTC,CASSKERFSSYNEQFF
TRBV11-2,TRBD1,TRBJ1-1,once,16,TGTGCCAGCAGCTTAGCGGGTGTGACAGGGGGCACTGAAGCTTTCTTT,CASSLAGVTGGTEAFF
TRBV9,TRBD1,TRBJ2-2,-,16,TGTGCCAGCAGCCCAGGGACAGGGGGCCTCACCGGGGAGCTGTTTTTT,CASSPGTGGLTGELFF